This record concerns one T cell receptor (beta chain) sequence. What it binds is unknown. This specimen belongs to a study of cytomegalovirus exposure and HLA in healthy donors. Study-wide results and caveats: Cytomegalovirus status, reportedly, was diagnosed with high specificity and sensitivity by the classifier. Follow-up analysis found HLA locus-dependent TCR association rates, highest for DRB1 and lowest for HLA-C. The listing of 160 or so TCR beta chains classed them as cytomegalovirus-associated.

The PCR employed 60 Vbeta primers together with 13 Jbeta primers. Clones were read by immunoSEQ multiplex PCR, and TCRdb kept only the in-frame ones, dropping some. Among 110,000 or so clones listed, under 80% were seen once. This CDR3 has 16 amino acids. CDR1 and CDR2 from the germline V gene are SGHRS and YFSETQ. J lost 2 bases, V lost 5 bases, and 7 bases had no gene match. The rearrangement uses TRBV5-1 and TRBJ2-1; 10 bases are a match to TRBD2. This sequence originates from a woman between 45 and 60 years old in good health and CMV-seropositive. The sequenced material came from PBMCs. CDR3 in DNA: TGCGCCAGCAGTTCAAGGACTAGCGGAGCCTACAATGAGCAGTTCTTC. It translates to CASSSRTSGAYNEQFF. Looking up the rest from reference TRBV5-1 and TRBJ2-1 gives the full variable domain: KAGVTQTPRYLIKTRGQQVTLSCSPISGHRSVSWYQQTPGQGLQFLFEYFSETQRNKGNFPGRFSGRQFSNSRSEMNVSTLELGDSALYLCASSSRTSGAYNEQFFGPGTRLTVL.